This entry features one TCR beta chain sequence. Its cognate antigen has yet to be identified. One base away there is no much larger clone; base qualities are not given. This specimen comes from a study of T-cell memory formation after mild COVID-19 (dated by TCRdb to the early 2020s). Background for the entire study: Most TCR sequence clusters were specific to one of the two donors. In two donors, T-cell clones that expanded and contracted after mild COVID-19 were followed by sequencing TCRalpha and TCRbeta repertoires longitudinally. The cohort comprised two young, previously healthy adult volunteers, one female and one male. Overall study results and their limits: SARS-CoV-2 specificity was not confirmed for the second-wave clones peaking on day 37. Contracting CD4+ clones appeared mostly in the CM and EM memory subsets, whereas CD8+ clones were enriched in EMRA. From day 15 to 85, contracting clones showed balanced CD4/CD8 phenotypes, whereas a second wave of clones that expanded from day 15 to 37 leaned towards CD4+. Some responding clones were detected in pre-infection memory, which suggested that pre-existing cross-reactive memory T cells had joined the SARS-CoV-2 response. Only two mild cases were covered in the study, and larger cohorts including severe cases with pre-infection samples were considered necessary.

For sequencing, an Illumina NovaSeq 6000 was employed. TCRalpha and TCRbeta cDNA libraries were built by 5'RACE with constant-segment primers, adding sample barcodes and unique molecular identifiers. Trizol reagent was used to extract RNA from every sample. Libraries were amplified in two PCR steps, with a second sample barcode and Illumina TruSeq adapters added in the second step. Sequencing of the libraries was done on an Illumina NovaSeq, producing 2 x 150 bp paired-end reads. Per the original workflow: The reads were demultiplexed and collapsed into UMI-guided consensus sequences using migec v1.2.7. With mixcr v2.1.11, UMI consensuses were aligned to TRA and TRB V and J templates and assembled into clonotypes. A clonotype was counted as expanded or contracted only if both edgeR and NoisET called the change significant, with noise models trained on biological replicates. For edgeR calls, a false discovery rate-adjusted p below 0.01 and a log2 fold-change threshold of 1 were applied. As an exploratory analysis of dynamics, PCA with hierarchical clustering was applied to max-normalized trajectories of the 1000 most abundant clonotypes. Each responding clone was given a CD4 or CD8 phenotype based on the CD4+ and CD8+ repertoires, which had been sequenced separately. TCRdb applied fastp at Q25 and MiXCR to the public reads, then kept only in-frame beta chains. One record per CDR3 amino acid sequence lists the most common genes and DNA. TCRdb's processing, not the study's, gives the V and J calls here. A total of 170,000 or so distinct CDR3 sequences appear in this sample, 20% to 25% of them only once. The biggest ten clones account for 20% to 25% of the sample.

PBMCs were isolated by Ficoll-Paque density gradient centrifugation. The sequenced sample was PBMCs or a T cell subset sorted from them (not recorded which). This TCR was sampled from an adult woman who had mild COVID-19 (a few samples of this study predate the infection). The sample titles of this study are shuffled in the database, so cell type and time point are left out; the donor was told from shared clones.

The bases read TGCAGCGTTGAACTCGAGACTAGCGGGAGTCGGGAGCAGTACTTC. Its protein product is CSVELETSGSREQYF. The chain employs TRBV29-1 and TRBJ2-7; TRBD2 matches 12 bases in the middle. The CDR3 runs 15 amino acids, cysteine and phenylalanine included. Here the CDR3 DNA is all that survives: 45 bases in frame from base 1. CDR1 SQVTM and CDR2 ANQGSEA are derived from the germline V gene. V and J are trimmed by 2 bases and 7 bases, and the gene matches miss 9 bases of the junction.